This TCR beta chain stems from a study of blood T cell repertoires in COVID-19. CDR3 length: 14 residues. Germline V gene data show CDR1 as LGHDT and CDR2 as YNNKEL (reference sequence). Between the trimmed V and J ends, which lost 1 base and 7 bases, there was a span of 11 bases. Using immunoSEQ multiplex PCR, the repertoire was profiled, and TCRdb retains in-frame clones only, with some absent. This table holds about 230,000 clones, 70% to 90% found once. This clonotype originated in a woman in her late teens or twenties who had recovered from COVID-19. Sequenced sample: peripheral blood. V is TRBV3-1 (or the pseudogene TRBV3-2) and J is TRBJ1-3; tentatively, D is TRBD1 (6 bases). The CDR3: CASSQAGQGNTIYF. The CDR3 DNA follows: TGTGCCAGCAGCCAAGCTGGGCAGGGGAACACCATATATTTT.